A selection of T cell receptor beta chains follows, all from one sample in a study of cytomegalovirus exposure and HLA in healthy donors. Clones were sequenced by immunoSEQ multiplex PCR, and TCRdb holds only the in-frame ones, with some missing. In the table there are approximately 210,000 clones, approximately 79% of which are singletons. Sequenced: PBMCs. The receptor source for this set is a male donor in good health and CMV-seronegative. CDR3s leave out the opening cysteine and the closing phenylalanine or tryptophan. Each record gives: J gene, V gene, CDR3 protein.

TRBJ2-7,TRBV27,ASSPGSGSPLHYEQY
TRBJ2-7,TRBV4-3,ASSQRQAYEQH
TRBJ1-1,TRBV18,ASLRQGLNEAF
TRBJ2-1,TRBV7-2,ASSPTYYNEQF
TRBJ1-1,TRBV7-3,ASSQGGRAEAF
TRBJ2-1,TRBV7-3,ASSLTFSGSANEQF
TRBJ1-2,TRBV30,AWSSPGDRTNGYT
TRBJ1-5,TRBV2,ASSDIQGEQPQH
TRBJ2-1,TRBV5-4,ASSEGQGPAEQF
TRBJ1-2,TRBV6-5,ASSVGQANYGYT
TRBJ1-2,TRBV7-9,ASSRGEAYLYGYT
TRBJ1-1,TRBV15,ATSREGQGTEAF
TRBJ2-3,TRBV9,ASSVGHRGRVTDTQY
TRBJ2-1,TRBV7-3,ASSSGPSGSSYNEQF
TRBJ2-7,TRBV5-6,ASSNFGGRASYEQY
TRBJ2-5,TRBV27,ASSPGQLQETQY
TRBJ2-7,TRBV5-1,ASSLVDRENEQY
TRBJ2-2,TRBV5-1,ASSSRGRTGELF
TRBJ1-5,TRBV28,ASRSTGYSNQPQH
TRBJ2-1,TRBV7-9,ASSPDREEDEQF
TRBJ1-1,TRBV28,ASSLGWRTTEAF
TRBJ1-1,TRBV30,AWSVAASVGGKAF
TRBJ2-2,TRBV5-6,ASSFLDRANTGELF
TRBJ2-7,TRBV5-1,ASSWGGEQY
TRBJ2-7,TRBV30,AWSVRVAGPPYEQY
TRBJ1-1,TRBV19,ASSRGTEAF
TRBJ1-5,TRBV19,ASSILDRPQPQH
TRBJ1-6,TRBV5-1,ASRQGASSYNSPLH
TRBJ2-2,TRBV6-1,ASRGQGFAGELF
TRBJ2-7,TRBV20-1,SARDRRVTN
TRBJ2-1,TRBV10-3,AISGGGRLSYNEQF
TRBJ2-2,TRBV28,ASSSRDRGPGELF
TRBJ2-5,TRBV29-1,SVGGRDRGLGEQY
TRBJ2-7,TRBV4-3,ASSLEGGTGYEQY
TRBJ1-1,TRBV4-3,ASSRTDRENTEAF
TRBJ2-3,TRBV15,ATSSPTSGRSLSDTQY
TRBJ2-1,TRBV7-6,ASSSDTSSYNEQF
TRBJ2-1,TRBV7-9,ASSLGVSGVANYNEQF
TRBJ1-6,TRBV2,ASSEARYNSPLH
TRBJ2-3,TRBV9,ASSPGTGGTQY
TRBJ1-4,TRBV7-9,ASSAGTGANEKLF
TRBJ2-1,TRBV5-6,ASSTGTSYNEQF
TRBJ2-1,TRBV27,ASHPSGEVQQF
TRBJ1-2,TRBV18,ASSPDRGASYGYT
TRBJ1-2,TRBV5-6,ASSLDSTGPHYGYT
TRBJ1-1,TRBV6-4,ASSDTDRGTEAF
TRBJ1-1,TRBV14,ASSQADRGAATEAF
TRBJ2-2,TRBV5-1,ASSLAFAGRDTGELF
TRBJ1-1,TRBV28,ASSLGGLNTEAF
TRBJ2-3,TRBV6-4,ASSSGLTYATDTQY